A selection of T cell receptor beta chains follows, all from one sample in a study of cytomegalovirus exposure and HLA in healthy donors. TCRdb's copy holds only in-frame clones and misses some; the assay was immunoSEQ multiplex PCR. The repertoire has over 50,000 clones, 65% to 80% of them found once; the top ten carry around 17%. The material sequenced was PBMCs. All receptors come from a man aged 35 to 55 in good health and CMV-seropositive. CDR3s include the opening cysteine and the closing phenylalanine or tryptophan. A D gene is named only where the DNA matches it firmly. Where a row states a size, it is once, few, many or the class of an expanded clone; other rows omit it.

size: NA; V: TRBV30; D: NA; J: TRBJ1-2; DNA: TGTGCCTGGAGTGTCCGGCGGGGTTTAAACAACTATGGCTACACCTTC; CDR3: CAWSVRRGLNNYGYTF
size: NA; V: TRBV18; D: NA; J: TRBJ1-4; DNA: TGTGCCAGCGCAAGTCAAGGGAGAAATGAAAAACTGTTTTTT; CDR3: CASASQGRNEKLFF
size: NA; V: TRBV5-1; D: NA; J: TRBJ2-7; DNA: TGCGCCAGCAGTCGGGGCTCCTACGAGCAGTACTTC; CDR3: CASSRGSYEQYF
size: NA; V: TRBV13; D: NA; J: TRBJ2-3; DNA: TGTGCCAGCAGCTTCGAGGACTGGAACACAGATACGCAGTATTTT; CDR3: CASSFEDWNTDTQYF
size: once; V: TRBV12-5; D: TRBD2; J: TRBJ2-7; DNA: TGTGCTAGTGGCTTCCTAGCGGGGCCTTCCTACGAGCAGTACTTC; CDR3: CASGFLAGPSYEQYF
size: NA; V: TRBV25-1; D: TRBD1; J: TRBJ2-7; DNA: TGTGCCAGCACAGGCAACAGGGGAATTTCCCACGAGCAGTACTTC; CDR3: CASTGNRGISHEQYF
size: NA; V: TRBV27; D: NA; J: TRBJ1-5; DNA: TGTGCCAGCAGTTTCGACGCCCAGAGGGGGTCCCAGCATTTT; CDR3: CASSFDAQRGSQHF
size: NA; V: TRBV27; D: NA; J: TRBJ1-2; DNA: TGTGCCAGCAGCCCCGTGGGGCCGACGTATGGCTACACCTTC; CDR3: CASSPVGPTYGYTF
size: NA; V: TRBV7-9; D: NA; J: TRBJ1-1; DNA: TGTGCCAGCAGCCGCCCGACAGGGAACACTGAAGCTTTCTTT; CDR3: CASSRPTGNTEAFF
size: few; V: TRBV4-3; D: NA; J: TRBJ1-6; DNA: TGCGCCAGCAGCCAAGTGGGACACACGAATTCACCCCTCCACTTT; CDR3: CASSQVGHTNSPLHF
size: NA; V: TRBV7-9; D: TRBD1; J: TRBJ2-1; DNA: TGTGCCAGCAGCAGGGACAGGGGAGGCTACAATGAGCAGTTCTTC; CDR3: CASSRDRGGYNEQFF
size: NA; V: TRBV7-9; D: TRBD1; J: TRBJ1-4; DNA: TGTGCCAGCAGCTTAGGGACAGGGGGGTATAATGAAAAACTGTTTTTT; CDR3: CASSLGTGGYNEKLFF
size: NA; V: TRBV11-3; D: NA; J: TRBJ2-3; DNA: TGTGCCAGCAGCTTAACGACTTCCACAGATACGCAGTATTTT; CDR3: CASSLTTSTDTQYF
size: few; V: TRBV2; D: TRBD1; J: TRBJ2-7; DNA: TGTGCCAGCAGCGAAATGGGGACAGGGGCCTACGAGCAGTACTTC; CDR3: CASSEMGTGAYEQYF
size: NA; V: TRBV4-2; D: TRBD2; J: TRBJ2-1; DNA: TGTGCCAGCAGCCAAGGCGTTGCGGGGAGCGGGGGATACAATGAGCAGTTCTTC; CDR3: CASSQGVAGSGGYNEQFF